Sequencing of this T cell receptor beta chain was carried out in a study of graft-versus-host responses after intestinal transplantation. About the study: Anti-thymocyte globulin induction preceded two to three years of tacrolimus and steroid maintenance in all recipients.

The study's findings and limits: Recipient marrow harbored GvH clones, some of which surfaced first in ileum or blood. Early post-transplant HvG declines were associated with peak circulating GvH clone levels. Allografts from individuals with graft-donor T cell macrochimerism displayed high graft-versus-host to host-versus-graft clonal ratios.

The assay was immunoSEQ multiplex PCR, and TCRdb's table has in-frame clones only and misses some. The table records over 90,000 clones, 90% to 95% of them present only once. A remark on this clone: The antigen remains undetermined.

Trimming took 2 bases from V and 1 from J, leaving 12 bases between them. The CDR3 contains 16 residues. The germline V gene encodes CDR1 MGHRA and CDR2 YSYEKL. The sequencing used unstimulated CD8+ T cells sorted from spleen or lymph node cells, collected before intestinal transplant. The clonotype originates from a human donor who received an intestinal transplant. This chain joins TRBV4-1 and TRBJ1-5, with a possible D match to TRBD1 (5 bases). CDR3 nucleotide sequence: TGCGCCAGCAGCCAAATGGGGCTAGGGAGCAATCAGCCCCAGCATTTT. Protein: CASSQMGLGSNQPQHF.